These 27 T cell receptor beta chains came from one sample sequenced in a study of cytomegalovirus exposure and HLA in healthy donors (dated by TCRdb to 2016 to 2017). The method was the immunoSEQ multiplex PCR assay. For the multiplex PCR, a mixture combining 60 forward primers for TCR Vbeta segments and 13 reverse primers for TCR Jbeta segments was used. TCRdb stores this immuneACCESS table with in-frame sequences only. Part of the clones is absent; in the studies checked, under half of the shortfall reflects unresolved V genes, and no reason is known for the rest. The table for this sample lists more than 110,000 clones; around 83% of them were counted only once. The ten largest account for around 4% of the sample. Sequences were obtained from PBMCs. Receptors originate from a man in his forties in good health and CMV-seropositive.

The gene calls are TRBV10-3 and TRBJ2-7; D not resolved. Trimming removed 2 bases at V and 4 bases at J, with 3 bases between. The CDR3 covers 11 residues. Looked up from germline, CDR1 is ENHRY and CDR2 is SYGVKD. The CDR3 reads CAISELYEQYF. CDR3 DNA: TGTGCCATCAGTGAGCTGTACGAGCAGTACTTC.

This clone came up a few times. The chain employs TRBV2 and TRBJ1-1; TRBD1 matches 9 bases. CDR3 length: 15 residues. After removal of 4 bases from V and 4 bases from J, the junction contained 7 bases not matched to a gene. Germline V gene lookup returns CDR1 SNHLY and CDR2 FYNNEI. The CDR3 loop is CASSGGQGLGTEAFF. In DNA form, the CDR3 reads TGTGCCAGCAGTGGCGGACAGGGGCTTGGCACTGAAGCTTTCTTT.

The chain combines TRBV7-8 with TRBJ2-5, with 7 bases aligning to TRBD1. The CDR3 runs to 14 residues. The germline gives CDR1 SGHVS, CDR2 FQNEAQ. Unmatched junction bases numbered 4, after V lost 2 bases and J lost 4 bases. In DNA form, the CDR3 reads TGTGCCAGCAGCTTACAGAGGGGGCTAGAGACCCAGTACTTC. Translation: CASSLQRGLETQYF.

The chain links TRBV27 to TRBJ1-1; TRBD1 aligns across 11 bases. J lost 10 bases, V lost 7 bases, and 11 bases had no gene match. Germline values: CDR1 MNHEY, CDR2 SMNVEV (reference sequence). The CDR3 runs to 14 residues. CDR3 sequence (DNA): TGTGCCAGCAACAACCGCCGGGACAGGGGGAGAGCTTTCTTT. Protein sequence: CASNNRRDRGRAFF.

The chain recombines TRBV5-4 with TRBJ2-5, with 12 bases identical to TRBD2. Losses at the gene ends were 5 bases for V and 5 bases for J; bases not matched to a gene: 7. The CDR3 has 15 amino acids. Germline CDR1 is SGHNT and CDR2 is YYREEE (reference sequence). CDR3 DNA sequence: TGTGCCAGCAGGCCTTCTAGCGGGAGGGAGGAGACCCAGTACTTC. This codes for CASRPSSGREETQYF.

The V gene is TRBV6-4, the J gene TRBJ1-1, with D perhaps matching TRBD1 (5 bases). CDR1 and CDR2 (germline): MRHNA, SNTAGT. Trimming cost V 5 bases and J 2 bases, with 12 bases left between them. This CDR3 is built from 14 residues. CDR3 DNA: TGTGCCAGCAGTTTAGACAGCTACAACACTGAAGCTTTCTTT. This codes for CASSLDSYNTEAFF.

The rearrangement uses TRBV19 and TRBJ2-7, with 12 bases that match TRBD2. CDR3 length: 15 amino acids. V was clipped by 5 bases and J by 3 bases; unmatched bases: 5. Germline V gene sequence: CDR1 LNHDA, CDR2 SQIVND (reference sequence). CDR3 sequence: CASSVGLAGSYEQYF. The DNA of the CDR3 is TGTGCCAGTAGTGTCGGACTAGCGGGGAGCTACGAGCAGTACTTC.

This rearrangement joins TRBV29-1 to TRBJ2-2; D gene uncertain. This CDR3 contains 13 residues. From germline, CDR1 is SQVTM and CDR2 ANQGSEA. The V end lost 5 bases, the J end lost 4 bases, and 11 bases lay between the germline ends. Here the CDR3 DNA reads TGCAGCGTTCCCACGGCGGTCACCGGGGAGCTGTTTTTT. This sequence encodes CSVPTAVTGELFF.

This chain connects TRBV10-3 to TRBJ2-1; TRBD1 aligns across 8 bases. Germline V gene lookup returns CDR1 ENHRY and CDR2 SYGVKD. This CDR3 spans 17 amino acids. The trim removed 6 bases at V and 2 bases at J, leaving 12 bases unmatched. The CDR3 DNA is TGTGCCATCAGGTACGCAACCCAGGGGGCCACCTACAATGAGCAGTTCTTC. It is translated as CAIRYATQGATYNEQFF.

J is TRBJ1-5 and V is TRBV4-1; 8 bases line up with TRBD1. CDR1 is MGHRA and CDR2 is YSYEKL in the germline V gene. J gave up 9 bases and V 0 bases, and 13 bases lay outside the gene matches. The CDR3 extends over 17 amino acids. The CDR3 loop is CASSQDPPRGLDRPQHF. In DNA form, the CDR3 reads TGCGCCAGCAGCCAAGATCCCCCCAGGGGGCTGGATCGGCCCCAGCATTTT.

The chain recombines TRBV30 with TRBJ2-5, with D possibly TRBD1 on 5 matching bases. This CDR3 contains 14 residues. The V gene lost 2 bases and the J gene lost 11 bases, with 21 bases spanning the gap. CDR1 and CDR2 (germline): GTSNPN, SVGIG (reference sequence). CDR3 loop: CAWSFSGAAREQYF. The CDR3 region has the DNA TGTGCCTGGAGTTTCTCTGGGGCAGCGAGAGAGCAGTACTTC.

The gene calls are TRBV6-1 and TRBJ2-3; TRBD1 aligns across 10 bases. CDR1 and CDR2 (germline): MNHNS, SASEGT. V gave up 5 bases and J gave up 5 bases; unmatched junction bases: 4. The length of the CDR3 is 14 residues. In nucleotides, the CDR3 is TGTGCCAGCAGTCGTTGGGACAGGGGAGATACGCAGTATTTT. It specifies CASSRWDRGDTQYF.

This clone came up a few times. The V gene is TRBV10-3, the J gene TRBJ1-2; 8 nucleotides match TRBD1. The V gene end was trimmed by 6 bases and the J gene end by 8 bases; junction bases not matched to a gene: 5. Per the germline V gene, CDR1 is ENHRY and CDR2 is SYGVKD. CDR3 size: 12 residues. The CDR3 is CAISLDRDGYTF. The CDR3, as DNA: TGTGCCATCAGCCTGGACAGGGACGGCTACACCTTC.

This chain joins TRBV6-1 and TRBJ2-1; 7 bases are shared with TRBD2. This CDR3 spans 12 amino acids. The germline CDR1 and CDR2 sequences are MNHNS and SASEGT. The ends lost 7 bases at V and 10 bases at J; junction bases unmatched: 7. The CDR3 DNA reads TGTGCCAGCACTTATTACGGGGGGGAGCAGTTCTTC. Protein: CASTYYGGEQFF.

This chain uses TRBV25-1 with TRBJ1-4; D perhaps matches TRBD1 (6 bases). CDR1 and CDR2 from the germline V gene are MGHDK and SYGVNS. V was pared by 2 bases and J by 7 bases, with 11 bases between. This CDR3 is 14 amino acids long. CDR3 residues: CASSEAGEGEKLFF. DNA of the CDR3: TGTGCCAGCAGTGAAGCAGGGGAAGGTGAAAAACTGTTTTTT.

This chain uses TRBV30 with TRBJ1-1; a weak D match, TRBD1 (6 bases). CDR1 and CDR2 from the germline V gene are GTSNPN and SVGIG (reference sequence). The CDR3 length is 13 residues. V lost 6 bases and J 3 bases, leaving 14 bases between the germline ends. As DNA, the CDR3 is TGTGCCTGCCGGAGCAGGGGATACACTGAAGCTTTCTTT. Encoded protein: CACRSRGYTEAFF.

This clone was seen more than once but under ten times. This chain joins TRBV6-5 and TRBJ1-2, with D perhaps TRBD1 (5 bases). The CDR3 has 15 residues. Germline assignment: CDR1 MNHEY and CDR2 SVGAGI. Trimming removed 0 bases at V and 8 bases at J, with 16 bases between. The CDR3 is CASSYSRAATLGYTF. CDR3 bases: TGTGCCAGCAGTTACTCCAGGGCAGCTACCTTAGGCTACACCTTC.

In regard to this clone: The germline gene is not matched at one end of the junction; a read error may be the cause. The chain has TRBV18 and TRBJ1-5; 11 nucleotides agree with TRBD1. Germline V CDR1 and CDR2: KGHSH, LQKENI. This CDR3 is built from 20 residues. The CDR3 is CASSPRPWTGGSLSNQPQHF. The DNA of the CDR3 is TGTGCCAGCTCGCCACGCCCTTGGACAGGGGGCTCCCTTAGCAATCAGCCCCAGCATTTT. The variable domain in full, with the rest retrieved from reference TRBV18 and TRBJ1-5, is NAGVMQNPRHLVRRRGQEARLRCSPMKGHSHVYWYRQLPEEGLKFMVYLQKENIIDESGMPKERFSAEFPKEGPSILRIQQVVRGDSAAYFCASSPRPWTGGSLSNQPQHFGDGTRLSIL.

The V and J genes are TRBV9 and TRBJ2-7, with a weak D call TRBD2 (5 bases). The CDR3 runs to 15 residues. Trimming stripped 0 bases from V and 7 bases from J, with 17 bases between. Per germline, CDR1 SGDLS and CDR2 YYNGEE. CDR3 sequence: CASSVGLHRPGEQYF. CDR3 DNA sequence: TGTGCCAGCAGCGTAGGTCTCCACAGACCGGGGGAGCAGTACTTC.

The chain joins TRBV19 to TRBJ1-5; possible D gene TRBD1, 6 bases. CDR1 is LNHDA, CDR2 SQIVND, per germline (reference sequence). V shed 4 bases and J shed 3 bases, with 13 bases lying between them. The CDR3 runs to 15 residues. CDR3: CASSRQVKNNQPQHF. The CDR3, as DNA: TGTGCCAGTAGTAGACAGGTTAAGAACAATCAGCCCCAGCATTTT.

This clone was observed a single time. The chain has TRBV19 and TRBJ1-2; 9 bases fit TRBD1. This CDR3 contains 14 residues. V was clipped by 5 bases and J by 4 bases; unmatched bases: 5. Per germline, CDR1 LNHDA and CDR2 SQIVND (reference sequence). The CDR3 DNA reads as TGTGCCAGTAGTTTAGGACAGGGGACCTATGGCTACACCTTC. Translated: CASSLGQGTYGYTF.

The chain carries TRBV5-1 and TRBJ1-2, with D possibly matching TRBD1 (5 bases). This CDR3 has 14 residues. V was trimmed by 3 bases and J by 5 bases, leaving 14 bases between them. In germline, CDR1 is SGHRS, CDR2 YFSETQ. The CDR3: CASSSTGKIYGYTF. The CDR3 nucleotides are TGCGCCAGCAGCTCCACAGGTAAAATATATGGCTACACCTTC.

On this clone: The junction does not match germline at one end; this may be a read error. CDR3 in amino acids: CSSSWSRGEQYF. The DNA of the CDR3 is TGTTCCAGCAGCTGGAGTCGAGGGGAGCAGTACTTC. The rearrangement uses TRBV7-9 and TRBJ2-7, with D possibly matching TRBD2 (5 bases). This CDR3 contains 12 residues. The germline CDR1 and CDR2 sequences are SEHNR and FQNEAQ (reference sequence).

Here the CDR3 reads CASSLSRDRGEFSYNSPLHF. CDR3 sequence (DNA): TGTGCCAGCAGCTTATCCCGGGACAGGGGCGAGTTCTCCTATAATTCACCCCTCCACTTT. The J gene is TRBJ1-6, the V gene TRBV13, with 10 bases identical to TRBD1. Germline CDR1 is PRHDT and CDR2 is FYEKMQ (reference sequence). The trim removed 2 bases at V and 0 bases at J, leaving 10 bases unmatched. CDR3 length: 20 amino acids. Variable domain in full (rest from reference TRBV13 and TRBJ1-6): AAGVIQSPRHLIKEKRETATLKCYPIPRHDTVYWYQQGPGQDPQFLISFYEKMQSDKGSIPDRFSAQQFSDYHSELNMSSLELGDSALYFCASSLSRDRGEFSYNSPLHFGNGTRLTVT.

In this sample, this clone turned up a few times. In DNA, the CDR3 is TGCGCCAGCACCGGACAGGGGGCCACTGAAGCTTTCTTT. Its protein is CASTGQGATEAFF. The chain couples TRBV5-1 to TRBJ1-1; 11 bases map to TRBD1. Germline V gene lookup returns CDR1 SGHRS and CDR2 YFSETQ. J was trimmed by 4 bases and V by 6 bases; bases with no gene match: 2. The CDR3 is 13 amino acids.

CDR3 sequence: CASSIWQDNEQFF. CDR3 nucleotide sequence: TGTGCCAGTAGTATTTGGCAGGACAATGAGCAGTTCTTC. The chain uses TRBV19 and TRBJ2-1; D call uncertain. The CDR3 contains 13 residues. The V end lost 3 bases, the J end lost 5 bases, and 8 bases lay between the germline ends. Germline V gene sequence: CDR1 LNHDA, CDR2 SQIVND (reference sequence).

The chain recombines TRBV27 with TRBJ1-5; 8 positions agree with TRBD1. The CDR3 consists of 14 residues. The V segment lost 4 bases and the J segment 4 bases; nucleotides outside the gene matches: 3. Germline CDR1 reads MNHEY; CDR2 reads SMNVEV (reference sequence). CDR3 residues: CASSWTGRNQPQHF. The CDR3 DNA sequence: TGTGCCAGCAGTTGGACAGGGAGAAATCAGCCCCAGCATTTT.